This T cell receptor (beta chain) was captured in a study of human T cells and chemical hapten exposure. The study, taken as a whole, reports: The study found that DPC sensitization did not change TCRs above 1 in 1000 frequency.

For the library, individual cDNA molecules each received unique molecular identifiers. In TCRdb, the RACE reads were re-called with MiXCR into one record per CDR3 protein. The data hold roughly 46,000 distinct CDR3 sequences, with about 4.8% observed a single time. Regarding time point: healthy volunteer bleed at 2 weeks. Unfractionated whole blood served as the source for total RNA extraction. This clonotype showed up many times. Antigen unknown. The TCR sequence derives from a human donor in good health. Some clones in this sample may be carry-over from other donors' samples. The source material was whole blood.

In DNA form, the CDR3 reads TGTGCCACCAGCAGAAATAGCGGTTTCCAGGGAGGCACTGAAGCTTTCTTT. Protein: CATSRNSGFQGGTEAFF. This chain joins TRBV15 and TRBJ1-1; maybe TRBD1 (5 bases). Trimming left V 2 bases short and J 4 bases short, with 20 bases between. CDR3 length: 17 amino acids. CDR1 and CDR2 (germline): LNHNV, YYDKDF (reference sequence).